The rows below give T cell receptor beta chains drawn from one sample of a study of beta chain features in type 1 diabetes. Generated by immunoSEQ multiplex PCR, the TCRdb table keeps only in-frame clones and is missing some. Among a few hundred thousand clones listed, 14% were seen once. Sequencing used naive CD4+ T cells from blood. Every receptor here comes from a man aged 25 to 45 in good health. CDR3s leave out the opening cysteine and the closing phenylalanine or tryptophan.

TRBJ2-7	TRBV5-1	ASSSPGQNYEQY
TRBJ2-5	TRBV5-1	ASSLTSLVGETQY
TRBJ2-1	TRBV7-9	ASSLGGREQF
TRBJ2-3	TRBV11-2	ASSPRVGPQGY
TRBJ2-2	TRBV30	ACLPGNTGELF
TRBJ2-2	TRBV28	ASSQTRTAKEGELF
TRBJ2-1	TRBV11-3	ASSPRLAGVVHNEQF
TRBJ1-4	TRBV7-8	ASSLAGLGISEKLF
TRBJ1-2	TRBV4-1	ASSQDPAGQGGGYT
TRBJ2-2	TRBV6-5	ASILDRVPTGELF
TRBJ2-5	TRBV11-1	ASSFRTSGQETQY
TRBJ2-5	TRBV7-2	ASSRGLAEETQY
TRBJ2-5	TRBV7-2	ASSSPVAGAETQY
TRBJ1-6	TRBV14	ASSQVQGFSPLH
TRBJ2-4	TRBV11-2	ASSTPRNKNIQY
TRBJ1-1	TRBV19	ASSIRGTGRTEAF
TRBJ1-6	TRBV7-2	ASSSYAWSNEDSPLH
TRBJ2-1	TRBV5-1	ASSPTRYNEQF
TRBJ2-1	TRBV14	ASSQDFPSGGNNEQF
TRBJ2-5	TRBV7-2	ASSMGLAGGAAQY
TRBJ1-1	TRBV7-9	ASSLGQGRSGEAF
TRBJ2-7	TRBV10-3	AISEEKGPAYEQY